One and the same sample provided the 25 T cell receptor beta chains below, sequenced in a study of T-cell reconstitution after alpha-beta-depleted transplantation in children. Library preparation (for TCRbeta) was performed with unique molecular identifiers. TCRdb independently ran MiXCR on the PCR reads; one entry per CDR3 protein. Of 600,000 or so distinct CDR3 sequences listed, roughly 23% are singletons. The starting material was PBMCs, mostly from graft donor cells, obtained 360 days after TCRalphabeta/CD19-depleted stem cell transplant. These receptors all stem from a boy younger than two who had a stem cell transplant for acute myeloid leukemia, so the T cells may come from the graft donor.

This clonotype was counted between two and nine times. CDR3 nucleotides: TGTGCCAGCAGCACTAGCCTAAGCTCCTACAATGAGCAGTTCTTC. It is translated as CASSTSLSSYNEQFF. The V call is TRBV7-2, the J call TRBJ2-1; tentative D call: TRBD2 (6 bases). CDR1 is SGHTA, CDR2 FQGNSA, per germline. The V end was cut by 5 bases, the J end by 0 bases, with 11 bases between. This CDR3 contains 15 residues.

This sequence joins TRBV12-3 or TRBV12-4 and TRBJ2-2, with D hard to call. This CDR3 region has 14 residues. Between the trimmed V and J ends, which lost 3 bases and 3 bases, there was a span of 8 bases. The CDR3 DNA reads TGTGCCAGCAGTTTTGTCACCTACACCGGGGAGCTGTTTTTT. As protein: CASSFVTYTGELFF.

The rearrangement joins TRBV28 to TRBJ1-2; D remains unclear. The ends were cut back, 7 bases at V and 8 bases at J, with 11 bases in the middle. CDR1 and CDR2 (germline): MDHEN, SYDVKM. The length of the CDR3 is 11 residues. The CDR3 loop reads CASNGGRGYTF. CDR3 in DNA: TGTGCCAGCAACGGAGGTCGAGGCTACACCTTC.

In this sample, this clonotype turned up a few times. The V call is TRBV6-1, the J call TRBJ1-4, with D uncertain. The CDR3 spans 14 residues. The germline V and J ends were trimmed by 6 bases and 3 bases, with 11 bases remaining between them. The germline CDR1 and CDR2 sequences are MNHNS and SASEGT. CDR3 nucleotides: TGTGCCAGCAGCTTCTTTGGGCCTAATGAAAAACTGTTTTTT. Its translation: CASSFFGPNEKLFF.

This chain uses TRBV6-1 with TRBJ1-2; D not certain. V dropped 6 bases and J dropped 4 bases, with 21 bases sitting between them. CDR3 length equals 16 residues. Germline assignment: CDR1 MNHNS and CDR2 SASEGT. CDR3 in amino acids: CASSTTPSRRVYGYTF. The CDR3 DNA follows: TGTGCCAGCAGCACTACGCCGAGTAGACGGGTCTATGGCTACACCTTC.

This clonotype was seen many times. The genes are TRBV10-3 and TRBJ2-3; perhaps TRBD1 as D (6 bases). The CDR3 spans 16 residues. From germline, CDR1 is ENHRY and CDR2 SYGVKD. With 0 bases removed from V and 3 bases from J, the gap between germline ends came to 13 bases. CDR3 protein: CAISESGGGETDTQYF. As DNA, the CDR3 is TGTGCCATCAGTGAGTCTGGTGGGGGCGAGACAGATACGCAGTATTTT.

The genes are TRBV6-1 and TRBJ2-6, with D maybe TRBD2 (7 bases). The germline gives CDR1 MNHNS, CDR2 SASEGT. Trimming stripped 6 bases from V and 1 base from J, with 13 bases between. The CDR3 consists of 16 residues. The CDR3 DNA reads TGTGCCAGCAGCTGGGGGCGGGGGTCTGGGGCCAACGTCCTGACTTTC. Protein: CASSWGRGSGANVLTF.

The rearrangement uses TRBV5-1 and TRBJ2-3; 7 bases map to TRBD1. Germline V gives CDR1 SGHRS, CDR2 YFSETQ. V dropped 0 bases and J dropped 5; count of bases not matched to a gene: 9. The CDR3 has 16 amino acids. The CDR3 DNA reads as TGCGCCAGCAGCTTGGTGGCAGGGGGATTAGTAGATACGCAGTATTTT. It specifies CASSLVAGGLVDTQYF.

There are many counts of this clonotype. This rearrangement joins TRBV20-1 to TRBJ2-7; D perhaps matches TRBD2 (5 bases). CDR3 length: 15 amino acids. The germline V and J ends were trimmed by 1 base and 0 bases, with 13 bases remaining between them. Per germline, CDR1 DFQATT and CDR2 SNEGSKA (reference sequence). The CDR3 loop is CSARGVASFSYEQYF. CDR3 bases: TGCAGTGCTAGAGGAGTGGCTAGCTTCTCCTACGAGCAGTACTTC.

The chain links TRBV11-2 to TRBJ2-2; D is ambiguous. CDR1 and CDR2 (germline): SGHAT, FQNNGV. This CDR3 region has 17 residues. V was pared by 0 bases and J by 3 bases, with 14 bases between. CDR3 region: CASSLDLLPIYTGELFF. The CDR3 bases are TGTGCCAGCAGCTTAGACTTACTCCCTATTTACACCGGGGAGCTGTTTTTT.

This clonotype occurred a few times. V and J are TRBV24-1 and TRBJ2-3, with no clear D. CDR3 size: 15 residues. Trimming left V 1 base short and J 5 bases short, with 12 bases between. Germline V gives CDR1 KGHDR, CDR2 SFDVKD. CDR3 region: CATSDFETSVDTQYF. The CDR3 DNA sequence: TGTGCCACCAGTGATTTTGAGACTTCCGTAGATACGCAGTATTTT.

V and J are TRBV20-1 and TRBJ1-4, with 8 bases lining up with TRBD1. This CDR3 is 17 amino acids long. V shed 6 bases, J shed 3 bases, and the junction held 15 bases outside the gene matches. Germline V gene lookup returns CDR1 DFQATT and CDR2 SNEGSKA (reference sequence). Here the CDR3 reads CSASRGLRSPANEKLFF. The DNA for the CDR3 is TGCAGTGCCAGCAGGGGGCTCCGAAGTCCGGCTAATGAAAAACTGTTTTTT.

This clonotype occurred a few times. The genes are TRBV12-3 or TRBV12-4 and TRBJ1-3; D is undetermined. Trimming stripped 5 bases from V and 2 bases from J, with 10 bases between. This CDR3 is 14 amino acids long. CDR3 loop: CASSTLGTGNTIYF. The CDR3, as DNA: TGTGCCAGCAGTACCTTAGGGACTGGAAACACCATATATTTT.

The table lists this clonotype with a few counts. The CDR3 sequence: CASSLGAGEYTGELFF. CDR3 coding DNA: TGTGCCAGCAGTTTGGGAGCGGGGGAGTACACCGGGGAGCTGTTTTTT. The J gene is TRBJ2-2, the V gene TRBV12-3 or TRBV12-4; TRBD2 matches at 8 bases. The CDR3 has 16 amino acids. J gave up 3 bases and V 3 bases, and 6 bases lay outside the gene matches.

J is TRBJ2-3 and V is TRBV20-1; perhaps TRBD1 as D (7 bases). Per germline, CDR1 DFQATT and CDR2 SNEGSKA (reference sequence). The CDR3 has 15 residues. With 3 bases removed from V and 4 bases from J, the gap between germline ends came to 17 bases. This chain's CDR3 is CSARKGGQQADTQYF. The CDR3 nucleotides are TGCAGTGCTAGGAAGGGGGGACAGCAGGCAGATACGCAGTATTTT.

This clonotype was observed a single time. For the CDR3, the DNA is TGTGCCAGCAGCTGGGCGTCTAGCGGGGGGACAAGCACAGATACGCAGTATTTT. It translates to CASSWASSGGTSTDTQYF. This rearrangement joins TRBV7-6 to TRBJ2-3; TRBD2 aligns across 11 bases. V lost 4 bases and J lost 0; bases outside the gene matches: 9. Germline V gene sequence: CDR1 SGHVS, CDR2 FNYEAQ. The CDR3 has 18 amino acids. Based on the CDR3 plus reference TRBV7-6 and TRBJ2-3, the full variable domain is GAGVSQSPRYKVTKRGQDVALRCDPISGHVSLYWYRQALGQGPEFLTYFNYEAQQDKSGLPNDRFSAERPEGSISTLTIQRTEQRDSAMYRCASSWASSGGTSTDTQYFGPGTRLTVL.

The chain joins TRBV18 to TRBJ2-5; D is ambiguous. The V and J ends lost 3 bases and 2 bases respectively, with 13 bases between them. Germline lookup yields CDR1 KGHSH and CDR2 LQKENI. CDR3 length: 15 residues. The DNA for the CDR3 is TGTGCCAGCTCACCGGACCGAAGTAATCAAGAGACCCAGTACTTC. It specifies CASSPDRSNQETQYF.

This sequence joins TRBV20-1 and TRBJ2-1; 9 positions agree with TRBD2. CDR3 length: 13 residues. V shed 1 base and J 8 bases; nucleotides not matched to a gene: 3. Germline V gives CDR1 DFQATT, CDR2 SNEGSKA (reference sequence). This CDR3 reads CSARGLAGHEQFF. CDR3 in DNA: TGCAGTGCTAGAGGGCTAGCGGGGCATGAGCAGTTCTTC.

CDR3 protein: CASSFPDTYEQYF. CDR3 nucleotides: TGTGCCAGCAGCTTTCCGGACACCTACGAGCAGTACTTC. The chain has TRBV13 and TRBJ2-7; D might be TRBD1 (5 bases). V lost 3 bases and J lost 2, with 8 bases in between. Germline CDR1 reads PRHDT; CDR2 reads FYEKMQ (reference sequence). The CDR3 covers 13 residues.

This clonotype has a single count. This chain uses TRBV7-3 with TRBJ2-1, with D tentatively TRBD2 (7 bases). V was shortened by 5 bases and J by 6 bases, with 17 bases between the two germline ends. CDR1 is SGHTA and CDR2 is FQGTGA in the germline V gene. This CDR3 spans 15 amino acids. Here the CDR3 DNA reads TGTGCCAGCAGCGACGTGGGGGGGCCCTCCAATGAGCAGTTCTTC. Amino acids: CASSDVGGPSNEQFF.

This chain connects TRBV10-1 to TRBJ2-1; D ambiguous. Trimming left V 3 bases short and J 7 bases short, with 16 bases between. The germline V gene has CDR1 WNHNN and CDR2 SYGVQD (reference sequence). The CDR3 is made up of 15 amino acids. DNA for the CDR3: TGCGCCAGCAGTGAATACGCTCCATCTGGAAATGAGCAGTTCTTC. Its translation is CASSEYAPSGNEQFF.

At least ten counts were recorded for this clonotype. The V call is TRBV5-6, the J call TRBJ2-5; D is undetermined. The CDR3 length is 15 residues. Germline V gene lookup returns CDR1 SGHDT and CDR2 YYEEEE. V was pared by 2 bases and J by 3 bases, with 14 bases between. The chain's CDR3 is CASSLKLGSKETQYF. CDR3 DNA: TGTGCCAGCAGCTTAAAATTGGGTTCAAAAGAGACCCAGTACTTC.

The table lists this clonotype with a few counts. The V call is TRBV6-2 or TRBV6-3, the J call TRBJ2-3; 11 bases line up with TRBD2. After removal of 6 bases from V and 4 bases from J, the junction contained 6 bases not matched to a gene. The CDR3 is made up of 15 amino acids. Germline CDR1 is MNHEY and CDR2 is SVGEGT. The CDR3 loop is CASRRTSGLPDTQYF. CDR3 bases: TGTGCCAGCAGACGGACTAGCGGGCTCCCAGATACGCAGTATTTT.

The chain combines TRBV5-5 with TRBJ1-6, with unresolved D. This CDR3 has 15 residues. V shed 4 bases and J shed 9 bases, with 17 bases lying between them. The germline V gene encodes CDR1 SGHKS and CDR2 YYEKEE (reference sequence). The CDR3 coding sequence is TGTGCCAGCAGCCGCGATGGTGGGGAAAGTTCACCCCTCCACTTT. Translation gives CASSRDGGESSPLHF.

V and J are TRBV7-2 and TRBJ1-4, with D possibly TRBD1 on 6 matching bases. The CDR3 sequence is 15 residues long. Per germline, CDR1 SGHTA and CDR2 FQGNSA. V lost 6 bases and J 0 bases, leaving 11 bases between the germline ends. The CDR3 DNA follows: TGTGCCAGCAGTATAGGGGGTGCAACTAATGAAAAACTGTTTTTT. Residues: CASSIGGATNEKLFF.